These 3 T cell receptor beta chains were sequenced from one sample in a study of Ad26.COV2.S vaccination and SARS-CoV-2 variants. Treatment in this sample: about 20 received Ad26.COV2.S at low or high dose, single or two shots; a few received placebo; per-sample allocation not given. Samples came from day 63 after the first vaccine or placebo injection. The data were produced by immunoSEQ multiplex PCR, yet TCRdb's version contains in-frame clones alone and is incomplete. The sample consists of some 340,000 clones, 85% of them appearing once. Here the sequenced sample was peripheral blood, taken in a trial of Ad26.COV2.S vaccine versus placebo. Every receptor here comes from a person between 18 and 60 years old who received the Ad26.COV2.S COVID-19 vaccine or a placebo.

The rearrangement links TRBV6-5 to TRBJ1-2, with 8 positions matching TRBD1. There are 15 residues in the CDR3. The V segment lost 7 bases and the J segment 6 bases; nucleotides outside the gene matches: 13. From germline, CDR1 is MNHEY and CDR2 SVGAGI. The CDR3: CASTRGGTGQNGYTF. The CDR3 DNA sequence: TGTGCCAGCACCCGGGGCGGGACAGGCCAGAATGGCTACACCTTC.

The V call is TRBV27, the J call TRBJ1-3; D gene uncertain. CDR1 and CDR2 from the germline V gene are MNHEY and SMNVEV (reference sequence). The CDR3 runs 13 residues. With 3 bases removed from V and 8 bases from J, the gap between germline ends came to 11 bases. The CDR3 bases are TGTGCCAGCAGTTTTAGGTATTTGGACACCATATATTTT. It is translated as CASSFRYLDTIYF.

The J gene is TRBJ1-4, the V gene TRBV9, with TRBD1 matching over 9 bases. Losses at the gene ends were 2 bases for V and 11 bases for J; bases not matched to a gene: 7. The germline V gene encodes CDR1 SGDLS and CDR2 YYNGEE. The CDR3 sequence is 14 residues long. This CDR3 is CASSVGQGGGKLFF. The CDR3 DNA follows: TGTGCCAGCAGCGTGGGACAGGGAGGAGGCAAACTGTTTTTT.